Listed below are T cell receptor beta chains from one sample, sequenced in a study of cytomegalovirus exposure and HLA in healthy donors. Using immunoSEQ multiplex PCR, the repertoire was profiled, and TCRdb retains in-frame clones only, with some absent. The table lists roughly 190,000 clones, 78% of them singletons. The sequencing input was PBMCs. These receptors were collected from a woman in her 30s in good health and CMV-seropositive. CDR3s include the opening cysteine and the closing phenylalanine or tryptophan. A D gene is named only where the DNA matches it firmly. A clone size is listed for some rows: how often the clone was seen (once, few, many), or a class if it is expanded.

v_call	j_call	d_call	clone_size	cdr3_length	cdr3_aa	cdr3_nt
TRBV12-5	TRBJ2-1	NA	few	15	CASGPLVGLSGEQFF	TGTGCTAGTGGTCCTCTAGTGGGGTTAAGCGGTGAGCAGTTCTTC
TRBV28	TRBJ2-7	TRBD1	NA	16	CASSLADRVVWYEQYF	TGTGCCAGCAGTTTAGCCGACAGGGTAGTATGGTACGAGCAGTACTTC
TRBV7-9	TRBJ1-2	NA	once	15	CSSSHIERGNNGYTF	TGTTCCAGCAGTCATATTGAACGGGGGAATAATGGCTACACCTTC
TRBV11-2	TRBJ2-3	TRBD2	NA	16	CASSLFTGGPRDTQYF	TGTGCCAGCAGCTTATTCACGGGAGGGCCGAGAGATACGCAGTATTTT
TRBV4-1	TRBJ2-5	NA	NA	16	CASSQAWTQNGETQYF	TGCGCCAGCAGCCAAGCGTGGACTCAGAATGGGGAGACCCAGTACTTC
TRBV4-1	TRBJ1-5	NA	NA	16	CASSQGPRGIDQPQHF	TGCGCCAGCAGCCAAGGACCGAGGGGGATCGATCAGCCCCAGCATTTT
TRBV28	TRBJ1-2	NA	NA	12	CASNVRDSGYTF	TGTGCCAGCAACGTGAGGGACTCTGGCTACACCTTC
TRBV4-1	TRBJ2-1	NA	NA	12	CASSQTGRLQFF	TGCGCCAGCAGCCAAACAGGTCGCTTGCAGTTCTTC
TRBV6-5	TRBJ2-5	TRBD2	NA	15	CASSYSGGRAETQYF	TGTGCCAGCAGTTACTCCGGCGGGAGGGCCGAGACCCAGTACTTC
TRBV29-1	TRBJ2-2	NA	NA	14	CSTPGDMNTGELFF	TGCAGCACGCCAGGGGATATGAACACCGGGGAGCTGTTTTTT
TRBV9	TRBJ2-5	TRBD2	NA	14	CASSRSGTQETQYF	TGTGCCAGCAGCCGTAGCGGGACCCAAGAGACCCAGTACTTC
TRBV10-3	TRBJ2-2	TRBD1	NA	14	CAISPGQTTGELFF	TGTGCCATCAGTCCGGGACAGACTACCGGGGAGCTGTTTTTT
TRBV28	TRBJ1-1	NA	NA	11	CASSFISEAFF	TGTGCCAGCAGTTTTATCTCTGAAGCTTTCTTT
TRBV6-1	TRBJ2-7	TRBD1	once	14	CASSRDRGGYEQYF	TGTGCCAGCAGCCGGGACAGGGGGGGATACGAGCAGTACTTC
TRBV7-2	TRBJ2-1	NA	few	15	CASSLAGGTYNEQFF	TGTGCCAGCAGCTTAGCGGGGGGAACTTACAATGAGCAGTTCTTC
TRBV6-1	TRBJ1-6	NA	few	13	CASQARVNSPLHF	TGTGCCAGCCAGGCCAGGGTCAATTCACCCCTCCACTTT
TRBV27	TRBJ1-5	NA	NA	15	CASSFRRYSNQPQHF	TGTGCCAGCAGTTTTAGGAGATATAGCAATCAGCCCCAGCATTTT
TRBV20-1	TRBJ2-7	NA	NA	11	CSARESREQYF	TGCAGTGCTCGAGAGTCTAGGGAGCAGTACTTC
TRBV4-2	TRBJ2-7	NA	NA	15	CASSQDLVRVYEQYF	TGTGCCAGCAGCCAAGATTTAGTTCGGGTGTACGAGCAGTACTTC
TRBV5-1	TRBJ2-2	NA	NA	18	CASSLPTGYRGNTGELFF	TGCGCCAGCAGCTTGCCGACAGGCTACCGGGGGAACACCGGGGAGCTGTTTTTT
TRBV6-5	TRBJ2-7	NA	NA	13	CASSRRSSYGQYF	TGTGCCAGCAGCCGTAGGAGCTCCTACGGGCAGTACTTC
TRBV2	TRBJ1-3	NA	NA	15	CASSEAKGDGNTIYF	TGTGCCAGCAGTGAAGCGAAGGGAGACGGAAACACCATATATTTT
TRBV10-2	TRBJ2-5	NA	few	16	CASSVRTTKKQETQYF	TGCGCCAGCAGTGTCCGCACAACTAAGAAGCAAGAGACCCAGTACTTC
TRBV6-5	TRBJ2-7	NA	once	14	CASSYYGRAHEQYF	TGTGCCAGCAGTTACTATGGCAGGGCCCACGAGCAGTACTTC
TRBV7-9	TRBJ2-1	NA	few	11	CASSPFNEQFF	TGTGCCAGCAGCCCGTTCAATGAGCAGTTCTTC
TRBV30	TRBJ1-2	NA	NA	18	CAWSVLGGWSRRNYGYTF	TGTGCCTGGAGTGTACTGGGAGGTTGGTCAAGAAGGAACTATGGCTACACCTTC
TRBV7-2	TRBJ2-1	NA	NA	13	CASSLGWENEQFF	TGTGCCAGCAGCTTAGGCTGGGAGAATGAGCAGTTCTTC
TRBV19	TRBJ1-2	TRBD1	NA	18	CASSIAGTGGLVNYGYTF	TGTGCCAGTAGTATAGCGGGGACAGGGGGGTTGGTTAACTATGGCTACACCTTC
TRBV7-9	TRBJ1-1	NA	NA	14	CASSLTQGNTEAFF	TGTGCCAGCAGCTTAACCCAGGGGAACACTGAAGCTTTCTTT
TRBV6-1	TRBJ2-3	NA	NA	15	CASSALGRPTDTQYF	TGTGCCAGCAGCGCTCTGGGGCGCCCCACAGATACGCAGTATTTT
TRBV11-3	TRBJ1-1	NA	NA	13	CASSSKGGGEAFF	TGTGCCAGCAGCTCCAAGGGAGGAGGAGAAGCTTTCTTT
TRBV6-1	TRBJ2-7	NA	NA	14	CASDIDWGAYEQYF	TGTGCCAGCGATATAGATTGGGGGGCCTACGAGCAGTACTTC
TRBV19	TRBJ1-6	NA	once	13	CASSMRDLTTLHF	TGTGCCAGTAGTATGCGGGACCTGACGACCCTCCACTTT
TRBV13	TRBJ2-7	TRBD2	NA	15	CASSTFSGRDYEQYF	TGTGCCAGCAGCACCTTTAGCGGGAGGGACTACGAGCAGTACTTC
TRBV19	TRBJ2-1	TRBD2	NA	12	CASSSRGGEQFF	TGTGCCAGTAGTTCGCGGGGGGGTGAGCAGTTCTTC
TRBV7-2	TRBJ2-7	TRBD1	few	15	CASSPGPGGAYEQYF	TGTGCCAGCAGCCCGGGGCCAGGGGGCGCCTACGAGCAGTACTTC
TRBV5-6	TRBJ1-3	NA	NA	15	CASSLKGDSGNTIYF	TGTGCCAGCAGCTTGAAAGGGGACTCTGGAAACACCATATATTTT
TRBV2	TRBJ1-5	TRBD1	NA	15	CASRTGTSAYQPQHF	TGTGCCAGTCGGACAGGAACCTCTGCTTATCAGCCCCAGCATTTT
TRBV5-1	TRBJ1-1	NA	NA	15	CASSPYQTGNTEAFF	TGCGCCAGCAGCCCATATCAGACAGGGAACACTGAAGCTTTCTTT
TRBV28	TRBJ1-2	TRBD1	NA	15	CASRPGTGPSVGYTF	TGTGCCAGCAGGCCCGGGACAGGCCCTTCGGTGGGCTACACCTTC
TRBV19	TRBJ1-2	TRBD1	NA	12	CASGTGNYGYTF	TGTGCCAGTGGGACAGGGAACTATGGCTACACCTTC
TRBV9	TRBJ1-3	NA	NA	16	CASSSQTSYTGNTIYF	TGTGCCAGCAGCTCTCAAACATCATACACTGGAAACACCATATATTTT
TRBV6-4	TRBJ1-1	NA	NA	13	CASSEGGNTEAFF	TGTGCCAGCAGTGAAGGAGGGAACACTGAAGCTTTCTTT
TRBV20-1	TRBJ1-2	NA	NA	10	CSAWLGGYTF	TGCAGTGCCTGGCTAGGTGGCTACACCTTC
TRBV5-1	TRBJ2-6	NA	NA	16	CASSLVSVSGANVLTF	TGCGCCAGCAGCTTGGTCTCGGTATCTGGGGCCAACGTCCTGACTTTC
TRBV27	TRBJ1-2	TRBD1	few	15	CASSRNGQGTPGYTF	TGTGCCAGCAGTAGAAACGGACAGGGGACGCCGGGCTACACCTTC
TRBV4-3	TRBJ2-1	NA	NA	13	CASSQGEWNEQFF	TGCGCCAGCAGCCAAGGCGAGTGGAATGAGCAGTTCTTC
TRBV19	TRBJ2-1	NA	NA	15	CASSIAASVASEQFF	TGTGCCAGTAGTATAGCGGCCAGCGTCGCCTCTGAGCAGTTCTTC
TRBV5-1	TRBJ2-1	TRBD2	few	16	CASSISGGSSYNEQFF	TGCGCCAGCAGCATTAGCGGGGGAAGCTCCTACAATGAGCAGTTCTTC
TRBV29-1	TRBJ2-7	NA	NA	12	CSVEDNSYEQYF	TGCAGCGTTGAAGATAACAGCTACGAGCAGTACTTC
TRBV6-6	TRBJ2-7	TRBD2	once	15	CASSYGGEGSYEQYF	TGTGCCAGCAGTTATGGGGGGGAGGGGAGCTACGAGCAGTACTTC
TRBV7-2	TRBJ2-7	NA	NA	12	CASSLAPRPQYF	TGTGCCAGCAGCTTAGCGCCTAGACCGCAGTACTTC
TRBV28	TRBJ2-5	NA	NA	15	CASSAGGQTSETQYF	TGTGCCAGCAGTGCCGGGGGGCAGACCTCGGAGACCCAGTACTTC